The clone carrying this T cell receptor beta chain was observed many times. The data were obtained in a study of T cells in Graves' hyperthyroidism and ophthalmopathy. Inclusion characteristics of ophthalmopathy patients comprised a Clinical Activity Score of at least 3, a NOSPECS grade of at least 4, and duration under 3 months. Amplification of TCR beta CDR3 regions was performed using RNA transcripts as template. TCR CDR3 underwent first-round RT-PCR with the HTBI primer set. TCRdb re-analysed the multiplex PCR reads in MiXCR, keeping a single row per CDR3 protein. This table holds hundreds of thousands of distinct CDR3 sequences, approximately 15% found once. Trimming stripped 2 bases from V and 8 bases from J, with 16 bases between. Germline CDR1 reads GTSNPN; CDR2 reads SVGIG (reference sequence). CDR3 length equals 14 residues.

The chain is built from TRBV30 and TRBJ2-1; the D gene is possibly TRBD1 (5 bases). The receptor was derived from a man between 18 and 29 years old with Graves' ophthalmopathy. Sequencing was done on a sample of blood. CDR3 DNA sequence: TGTGCCTGGAGTCTCGGTGGGGCCTTCGATGAGCAGTTCTTC. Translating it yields CAWSLGGAFDEQFF. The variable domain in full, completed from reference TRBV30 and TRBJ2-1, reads SQTIHQWPATLVQPVGSPLSLECTVEGTSNPNLYWYRQAAGRGLQLLFYSVGIGQISSEVPQNLSASRPQDRQFILSSKKLLLSDSGFYLCAWSLGGAFDEQFFGPGTRLTVL.